Shown below are 30 T cell receptor beta chains from a single sample sequenced in a study of shared clonotypes between healthy human individuals. Assay used: immunoSEQ multiplex PCR; TCRdb lists only in-frame clones, some missing. The data contain 1.6 million or so clones, around 95% of them singletons. The sequenced material came from naive CD4+ T cells sorted from blood. Subset of the sample: CD45RA+ positively selected. All receptors derive from a young man in good health.

Comment on this clone: Other DNA sequences in the same sample also yield this CDR3. The gene calls are TRBV18 and TRBJ2-1, with 9 positions matching TRBD1. In germline, CDR1 is KGHSH, CDR2 LQKENI. This CDR3 region has 15 residues. The V and J ends lost 2 bases and 3 bases, in that order; junction bases with no gene match: 2. Here the CDR3 DNA reads TGTGCCAGCTCACCAGGACAGGGGATCTACAATGAGCAGTTCTTC. Translation: CASSPGQGIYNEQFF.

The V gene is TRBV5-4, the J gene TRBJ2-5; D tentatively fits TRBD1 or TRBD2 (5 bases each). The CDR3 totals 14 residues. The germline V and J ends were trimmed by 4 bases and 3 bases, with 13 bases remaining between them. CDR1 and CDR2 (germline): SGHNT, YYREEE (reference sequence). The CDR3 DNA follows: TGTGCCAGCAGCATTCGGGACCCAAAAGAGACCCAGTACTTC. It is translated as CASSIRDPKETQYF.

The chain joins TRBV15 to TRBJ2-1, with 8 nucleotides matching TRBD1. The germline gives CDR1 LNHNV, CDR2 YYDKDF (reference sequence). The CDR3 runs 16 residues. The trim removed 1 base at V and 8 bases at J, leaving 10 bases unmatched. CDR3 DNA: TGTGCCACCAGCAGAGGCACGAGGACAGGGATGGATGAGCAGTTCTTC. This gives the protein CATSRGTRTGMDEQFF.

The J gene is TRBJ2-7, the V gene TRBV28; unclear D gene. Germline V gene data show CDR1 as MDHEN and CDR2 as SYDVKM. The ends were cut back, 6 bases at V and 12 bases at J, with 12 bases in the middle. This CDR3 is built from 10 residues. CDR3 amino acids: CASRASRWYF. The CDR3 DNA reads as TGTGCCAGCAGGGCTAGTCGGTGGTACTTC.

This clone was seen a single time. This chain joins TRBV18 and TRBJ1-5; 8 nucleotides match TRBD1. This CDR3 has 14 residues. Losses at the gene ends were 5 bases for V and 7 bases for J; bases not matched to a gene: 7. CDR1 is KGHSH and CDR2 is LQKENI in the germline V gene. The CDR3 loop reads CASSAQGAGQPQHF. Here the CDR3 DNA reads TGTGCCAGCTCAGCCCAGGGGGCTGGCCAGCCCCAGCATTTT. Supplemented by reference TRBV18 and TRBJ1-5, the full variable domain reads NAGVMQNPRHLVRRRGQEARLRCSPMKGHSHVYWYRQLPEEGLKFMVYLQKENIIDESGMPKERFSAEFPKEGPSILRIQQVVRGDSAAYFCASSAQGAGQPQHFGDGTRLSIL.

On this clone: The same CDR3 is also encoded by other DNA sequences in this sample. This chain links TRBV18 with TRBJ2-7; D possibly corresponds to TRBD2 (6 bases). CDR3 length equals 12 residues. Germline V CDR1 and CDR2: KGHSH, LQKENI. V gave up 3 bases and J gave up 7 bases, with 10 bases separating them. This chain's CDR3 is CASSPSGDEQYF. CDR3 coding DNA: TGTGCCAGCTCACCCTCGGGGGATGAGCAGTACTTC. Filled out from reference TRBV18 and TRBJ2-7, the complete variable domain reads NAGVMQNPRHLVRRRGQEARLRCSPMKGHSHVYWYRQLPEEGLKFMVYLQKENIIDESGMPKERFSAEFPKEGPSILRIQQVVRGDSAAYFCASSPSGDEQYFGPGTRLTVT.

The chain is built from TRBV9 and TRBJ2-2, with TRBD2 identical over 8 bases. Germline values: CDR1 SGDLS, CDR2 YYNGEE. This CDR3 contains 16 residues. Trimming removed 0 bases from V and 5 bases from J; junction bases left unmatched: 6. The DNA of the CDR3 is TGTGCCAGCAGCGTAGCCAGCGGGAGAGGAACCGGGGAGCTGTTTTTT. Translated, it gives CASSVASGRGTGELFF.

With regard to this clone: Other DNA sequences in this sample translate to the same CDR3. This chain connects TRBV19 to TRBJ1-5, with D perhaps TRBD1 (5 bases). V was clipped by 3 bases and J by 4 bases, with 13 bases between them. This CDR3 is built from 15 residues. Per germline, CDR1 LNHDA and CDR2 SQIVND (reference sequence). The CDR3 DNA is TGTGCCAGTAGTATCTCCGGGGGGTCGAATCAGCCCCAGCATTTT. Amino acids: CASSISGGSNQPQHF. Variable domain in full (rest from reference TRBV19 and TRBJ1-5): DGGITQSPKYLFRKEGQNVTLSCEQNLNHDAMYWYRQDPGQGLRLIYYSQIVNDFQKGDIAEGYSVSREKKESFPLTVTSAQKNPTAFYLCASSISGGSNQPQHFGDGTRLSIL.

The rearrangement links TRBV27 to TRBJ1-3, with D unresolved. Germline CDR1 MNHEY, CDR2 SMNVEV (reference sequence). The CDR3 is 13 amino acids. The V gene lost 6 bases and the J gene lost 0 bases, with 6 bases spanning the gap. The CDR3 region is CASRSSSGNTIYF. CDR3 DNA sequence: TGTGCCAGCAGATCCTCCTCTGGAAACACCATATATTTT.

V usage is TRBV29-1 and J usage is TRBJ2-5; no clear D. CDR3 length equals 15 residues. V was trimmed by 4 bases and J by 2 bases, leaving 17 bases between them. CDR1 SQVTM and CDR2 ANQGSEA come from the germline V gene. Written as DNA, the CDR3 is TGCAGCGTTGGGGAATTGGGAATAGGGCAAGAGACCCAGTACTTC. This sequence encodes CSVGELGIGQETQYF.

The chain joins TRBV7-9 to TRBJ1-1, with D tentatively TRBD1 (5 bases). The germline V and J ends were trimmed by 3 bases and 5 bases, with 10 bases remaining between them. The length of the CDR3 is 13 residues. Germline CDR1 reads SEHNR; CDR2 reads FQNEAQ (reference sequence). The CDR3 DNA reads as TGTGCCAGCAGCTTCGGGGGGACTACTGAAGCTTTCTTT. It translates to CASSFGGTTEAFF. Full variable domain (outside the CDR3, taken from reference TRBV7-9 and TRBJ1-1): DTGVSQNPRHKITKRGQNVTFRCDPISEHNRLYWYRQTLGQGPEFLTYFQNEAQLEKSRLLSDRFSAERPKGSFSTLEIQRTEQGDSAMYLCASSFGGTTEAFFGQGTRLTVV.

CDR3 region: CAISERQGAVTKNIQYF. CDR3 coding DNA: TGTGCCATCAGTGAGAGGCAGGGGGCTGTAACCAAAAACATTCAGTACTTC. The chain is built from TRBV10-3 and TRBJ2-4; 8 bases are a match to TRBD1. Trimming removed 2 bases from V and 2 bases from J; junction bases left unmatched: 8. The CDR3 totals 17 residues. The germline CDR1 and CDR2 sequences are ENHRY and SYGVKD.

This clone was detected only once. This chain connects TRBV18 to TRBJ1-1; maybe TRBD1 (5 bases). Germline lookup yields CDR1 KGHSH and CDR2 LQKENI. V was trimmed by 2 bases and J by 2 bases, leaving 12 bases between them. CDR3 length equals 15 residues. The CDR3 DNA reads TGTGCCAGCTCACCAGCGGCAGGGCAAAACACTGAAGCTTTCTTT. Amino acids: CASSPAAGQNTEAFF.

This clone was picked up one time. In nucleotides, the CDR3 is TGTGCCAGCAGTCCCAGGACAGGGGGTACCTCCAATCAGCCCCAGCATTTT. It is translated as CASSPRTGGTSNQPQHF. The rearrangement uses TRBV27 and TRBJ1-5; 10 nucleotides align to TRBD1. This CDR3 spans 17 amino acids. The ends lost 5 bases at V and 3 bases at J; junction bases unmatched: 10. The V gene's germline CDR1 is MNHEY and CDR2 SMNVEV (reference sequence).

V is TRBV7-3 and J is TRBJ2-2; 7 bases are shared with TRBD2. Per the germline V gene, CDR1 is SGHTA and CDR2 is FQGTGA. The V and J ends lost 8 bases and 0 bases, in that order; junction bases with no gene match: 3. This CDR3 comprises 14 residues. The CDR3 DNA sequence: TGTGCCAGCCGGAGCGGGACGAACACCGGGGAGCTGTTTTTT. This sequence encodes CASRSGTNTGELFF.

The V call is TRBV6-1, the J call TRBJ2-7; D is unclear. The CDR3 runs 15 residues. V was pared by 1 base and J by 0 bases, with 10 bases between. Germline CDR1 MNHNS, CDR2 SASEGT. The DNA for the CDR3 is TGTGCCAGCAGTGAAGGACCTGCCGACTCCTACGAGCAGTACTTC. It is translated as CASSEGPADSYEQYF.

This chain links TRBV6-5 with TRBJ1-1, with 7 bases lining up with TRBD1. The CDR3 runs 16 residues. CDR1 and CDR2 from the germline V gene are MNHEY and SVGAGI. Trimming at V came to 4 bases and at J to 4 bases, leaving 12 bases not matched to a gene. The CDR3 bases are TGTGCCAGCAGTTTGTCAGAGGGACACAGGGGCACTGAAGCTTTCTTT. This sequence encodes CASSLSEGHRGTEAFF.

The chain combines TRBV9 with TRBJ2-3; possibly TRBD1 or TRBD2 for D (5 bases each). V was cut by 0 bases and J by 5 bases, with 13 bases left in between. The CDR3 totals 15 residues. CDR1 is SGDLS, CDR2 YYNGEE, per germline. As DNA, the CDR3 is TGTGCCAGCAGCGTAGGGGGGATAAACGGAGATACGCAGTATTTT. This encodes CASSVGGINGDTQYF.

This clone has only a few counts. V is TRBV28 and J is TRBJ2-3, with D uncertain. CDR3 length: 12 amino acids. Trimming cost V 8 bases and J 4 bases, with 10 bases left between them. Germline loops: CDR1 MDHEN, CDR2 SYDVKM. CDR3 DNA sequence: TGTGCCAGCGGTAGTGGCGCAGATACGCAGTATTTT. Protein product: CASGSGADTQYF.

The genes are TRBV19 and TRBJ2-2; 8 bases agree with TRBD1. CDR3 length: 15 amino acids. V dropped 7 bases and J dropped 6; count of bases not matched to a gene: 10. CDR1 is LNHDA, CDR2 SQIVND, per germline (reference sequence). DNA for the CDR3: TGTGCCAGTACCCCAGGGGGCTGGGGAGCCGGGGAGCTGTTTTTT. Translating gives CASTPGGWGAGELFF. The whole variable domain, remainder taken from reference TRBV19 and TRBJ2-2, is DGGITQSPKYLFRKEGQNVTLSCEQNLNHDAMYWYRQDPGQGLRLIYYSQIVNDFQKGDIAEGYSVSREKKESFPLTVTSAQKNPTAFYLCASTPGGWGAGELFFGEGSRLTVL.

The CDR3 loop is CASSPPRFNPVGELFF. As DNA, the CDR3 is TGTGCCAGCTCACCACCAAGGTTTAACCCAGTAGGGGAGCTGTTTTTT. The chain carries TRBV18 and TRBJ2-2, with D uncertain. The length of the CDR3 is 16 residues. The germline V gene encodes CDR1 KGHSH and CDR2 LQKENI. V gave up 0 bases and J gave up 8 bases, with 16 bases separating them. Together with reference TRBV18 and TRBJ2-2, the CDR3 gives the full variable domain: NAGVMQNPRHLVRRRGQEARLRCSPMKGHSHVYWYRQLPEEGLKFMVYLQKENIIDESGMPKERFSAEFPKEGPSILRIQQVVRGDSAAYFCASSPPRFNPVGELFFGEGSRLTVL.

V usage is TRBV4-3 and J usage is TRBJ2-5, with D perhaps TRBD2 (5 bases). The CDR3 is 16 amino acids. Germline lookup yields CDR1 LGHNA and CDR2 YSLEER. V was clipped by 4 bases and J by 4 bases, with 19 bases between them. The CDR3 loop is CASSPGTSSAPETQYF. Written as DNA, the CDR3 is TGCGCCAGCAGCCCGGGAACCTCTAGTGCCCCAGAGACCCAGTACTTC.

The J gene is TRBJ1-2, the V gene TRBV6-6; TRBD1 is a possible D gene (6 bases). The CDR3 runs to 13 residues. Deletions cut 4 bases from V and 8 bases from J, with 14 bases between. Germline CDR1 reads MNHNY; CDR2 reads SVGAGI (reference sequence). CDR3 protein: CASSSLTGTGYTF. The CDR3 nucleotides are TGTGCCAGCAGTTCCCTTACAGGGACGGGCTACACCTTC.

The chain links TRBV7-2 to TRBJ1-5; 8 bases fit TRBD1. J gave up 5 bases and V 3 bases, and 3 bases lay outside the gene matches. CDR1 SGHTA and CDR2 FQGNSA come from the germline V gene. CDR3 length: 14 amino acids. CDR3: CASSFRGRDQPQHF. CDR3 DNA sequence: TGTGCCAGCAGCTTCAGGGGGCGCGATCAGCCCCAGCATTTT.

A remark on this clone: The sample has other DNA sequences that encode this CDR3 too. V and J are TRBV5-1 and TRBJ2-5; D call uncertain. Trimming cost V 0 bases and J 3 bases, with 6 bases left between them. The CDR3 has 13 residues. Germline CDR1 is SGHRS and CDR2 is YFSETQ. Here the CDR3 DNA reads TGCGCCAGCAGCTTGGTTCTAAAAGAGACCCAGTACTTC. Protein sequence: CASSLVLKETQYF.

This chain connects TRBV7-8 to TRBJ2-7, with 13 nucleotides matching TRBD2. Germline V lookup: CDR1 SGHVS, CDR2 FQNEAQ. V trimming: 1 base; J trimming: 2 bases; junction bases outside the gene matches: 5. CDR3 length: 17 amino acids. In DNA, the CDR3 is TGTGCCAGCAGCTTAGAGAGACTAGCGGGAGGTCCCTACGAGCAGTACTTC. This sequence encodes CASSLERLAGGPYEQYF.

The chain is built from TRBV2 and TRBJ2-4; 7 bases align to TRBD1. Germline assignment: CDR1 SNHLY and CDR2 FYNNEI. V lost 7 bases to trimming and J lost 5 bases; unmatched junction nucleotides: 11. The CDR3 sequence is 15 residues long. CDR3 sequence (DNA): TGTGCCAGCAACGGTAGGGGGCGCGTGGAAAACATTCAGTACTTC. Translating gives CASNGRGRVENIQYF.

The CDR3 here is CASSDHESSGISTDTQYF. In DNA form, the CDR3 reads TGTGCCAGCAGTGATCATGAGTCTTCCGGGATTAGCACAGATACGCAGTATTTT. The chain links TRBV6-1 to TRBJ2-3; the D gene is possibly TRBD2 (5 bases). The ends were cut back, 3 bases at V and 0 bases at J, with 19 bases in the middle. The CDR3 is 18 amino acids. Germline V gene lookup returns CDR1 MNHNS and CDR2 SASEGT.

The rearrangement joins TRBV4-1 to TRBJ1-2; 8 nucleotides agree with TRBD1. Losses at the gene ends were 2 bases for V and 5 bases for J; bases not matched to a gene: 4. Germline values: CDR1 MGHRA, CDR2 YSYEKL. The CDR3 spans 14 residues. In DNA form, the CDR3 reads TGCGCCAGCAGCCAACCTGGGACAGGTTATGGCTACACCTTC. This sequence encodes CASSQPGTGYGYTF.

The chain combines TRBV5-4 with TRBJ2-7; TRBD1 matches at 8 bases. Germline-derived CDR1 and CDR2 are SGHNT and YYREEE (reference sequence). This CDR3 is 15 amino acids long. After removal of 5 bases from V and 2 bases from J, the junction contained 9 bases not matched to a gene. The CDR3 reads CASSTPTGATYEQYF. In nucleotides, the CDR3 is TGTGCCAGCAGTACACCGACAGGGGCCACCTACGAGCAGTACTTC.